In this sample, the clone carrying this T cell receptor beta chain turned up once. Its antigen remains unidentified. The record originates from a study of memory CD4+ T cells and cytomegalovirus serostatus. Regarding the study as a whole: Each of 65 to 70 CMV-associated TCRbeta sequences occurred in one to five individuals.

Single viable CD3+CD4+CD8-CD45RO+ cells were sorted as the memory CD4+ T cells. Serum IgG to CMV pp150, pp28, p38 and p52 defined serostatus. This CDR3 has 12 amino acids. V shed 3 bases and J shed 9 bases, with 7 bases lying between them. Germline V gives CDR1 SGHDT, CDR2 YYEEEE. The data were produced by immunoSEQ multiplex PCR, yet TCRdb's version contains in-frame clones alone and is incomplete. The sample comprises 70,000 or so clones, 75% to 85% of which are singletons, and 2.6% rests with the top ten. The material sequenced was memory CD4+ T cells from blood. The TCR comes from an adult in good health and CMV-seropositive. This chain joins TRBV5-6 and TRBJ1-6; D gene unclear. The CDR3 reads CASSYSRSPLHF. The DNA of the CDR3 is TGTGCCAGCAGCTACAGTCGTTCACCCCTCCACTTT.